Detailed here is one TCR beta chain. The antigen is unknown. V was pared by 3 bases and J by 6 bases, with 5 bases of the junction left unmatched. Germline loops: CDR1 MGHDK, CDR2 SYGVNS. The CDR3 has 15 residues. A single record per CDR3 protein comes from TCRdb applying MiXCR to the RT-PCR reads. This table has a few thousand distinct CDR3 sequences, approximately 84% appearing once. This record belongs to a study of yellow fever vaccine responses in identical twins. Findings and caveats of the study: Convergence reportedly seemed to mark part of the twins' vaccine T cell response, with personalization marking the rest.

This specimen consisted of T cells from blood (PBMCs), unsorted or a sorted subset (not recorded which), obtained before or after yellow fever vaccination (not recorded which). This chain uses TRBV25-1 with TRBJ1-6; 7 nucleotides match TRBD1. The sequence was collected from a woman between 18 and 30 years old who received the yellow fever vaccine. For the CDR3, the DNA is TGTGCCAGCAGTGATCCGGGACAGATTAATTCACCCCTCCACTTT. Encoded protein: CASSDPGQINSPLHF.